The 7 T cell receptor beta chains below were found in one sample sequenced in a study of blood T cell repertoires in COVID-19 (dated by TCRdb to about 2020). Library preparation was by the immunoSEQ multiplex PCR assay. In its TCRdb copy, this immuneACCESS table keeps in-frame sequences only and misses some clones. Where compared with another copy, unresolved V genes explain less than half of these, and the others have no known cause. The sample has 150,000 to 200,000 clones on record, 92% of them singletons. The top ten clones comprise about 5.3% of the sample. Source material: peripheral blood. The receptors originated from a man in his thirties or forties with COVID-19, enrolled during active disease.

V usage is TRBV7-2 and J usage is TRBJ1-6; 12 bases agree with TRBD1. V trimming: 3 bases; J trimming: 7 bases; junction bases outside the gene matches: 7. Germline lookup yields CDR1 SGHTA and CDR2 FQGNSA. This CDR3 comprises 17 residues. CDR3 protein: CASSFRDRGPGNSPLHF. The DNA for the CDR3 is TGTGCCAGCAGCTTCCGGGACAGGGGGCCGGGGAATTCACCCCTCCACTTT.

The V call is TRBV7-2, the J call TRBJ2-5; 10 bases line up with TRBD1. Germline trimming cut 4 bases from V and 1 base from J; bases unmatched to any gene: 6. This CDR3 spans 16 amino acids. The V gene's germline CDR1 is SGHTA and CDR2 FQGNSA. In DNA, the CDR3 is TGTGCCAGCAGCTCAGGACAGGGGGGAGGCCAAGAGACCCAGTACTTC. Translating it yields CASSSGQGGGQETQYF.

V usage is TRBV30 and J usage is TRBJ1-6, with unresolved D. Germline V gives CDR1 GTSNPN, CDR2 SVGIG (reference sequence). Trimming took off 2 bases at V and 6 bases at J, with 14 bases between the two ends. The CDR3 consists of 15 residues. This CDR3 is CAWSSLRVPNSPLHF. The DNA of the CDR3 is TGTGCCTGGAGTTCCCTTAGAGTACCTAATTCACCCCTCCACTTT.

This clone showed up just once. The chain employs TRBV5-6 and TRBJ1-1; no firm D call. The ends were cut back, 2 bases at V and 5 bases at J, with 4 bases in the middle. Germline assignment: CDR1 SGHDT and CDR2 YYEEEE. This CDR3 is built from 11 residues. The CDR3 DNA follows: TGTGCCAGCAGCTTTCTAACTGAAGCTTTCTTT. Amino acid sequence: CASSFLTEAFF.

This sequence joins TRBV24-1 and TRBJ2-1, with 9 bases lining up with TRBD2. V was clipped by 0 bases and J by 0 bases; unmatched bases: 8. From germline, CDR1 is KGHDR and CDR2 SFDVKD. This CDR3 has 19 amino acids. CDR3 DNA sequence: TGTGCCACCAGTGATTTGCAAAAGGCGGGAGGGGACTCCTACAATGAGCAGTTCTTC. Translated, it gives CATSDLQKAGGDSYNEQFF.

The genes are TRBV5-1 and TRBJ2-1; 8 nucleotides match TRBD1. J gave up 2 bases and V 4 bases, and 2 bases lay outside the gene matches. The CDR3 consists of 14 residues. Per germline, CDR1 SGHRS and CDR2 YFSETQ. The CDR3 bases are TGCGCCAGCAGCCAGGGGGCAACCTACAATGAGCAGTTCTTC. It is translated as CASSQGATYNEQFF.

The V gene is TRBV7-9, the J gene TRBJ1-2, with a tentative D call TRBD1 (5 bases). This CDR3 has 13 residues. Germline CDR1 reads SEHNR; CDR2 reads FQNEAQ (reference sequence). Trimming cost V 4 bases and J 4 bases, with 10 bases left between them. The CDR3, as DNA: TGTGCCAGCAGCTCGACAGTTCTCTATGGCTACACCTTC. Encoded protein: CASSSTVLYGYTF.